This T cell receptor (beta chain) was retrieved from a study of Graves' ophthalmopathy and Graves' hyperthyroidism. The CDR3 spans 15 residues. V lost 4 bases and J lost 1, with 15 bases in between. The V gene's germline CDR1 is SGHRS and CDR2 YFSETQ. RNA transcripts were the template, and TCR beta CDR3 regions were amplified from them. An opening RT-PCR round employed HTBI primers and preceded a second-round multiplex PCR. TCRdb reprocessed the multiplex PCR reads with MiXCR, giving one entry per CDR3 protein. Of about 1.1 million distinct CDR3 sequences listed, roughly two fifths are singletons. Broader study findings: Most thyroid clonotypes with frequency above 0.001 were detected in blood too. Ophthalmopathy progression was predicted by the model at approximately 71% sensitivity and about 74% specificity.

A remark on this clonotype: Its antigen is unidentified.

The study recruited hyperthyroidism patients aged 18 to 65 who were newly diagnosed, under 2 months' duration. Excluded: other autoimmune disease, uncontrolled infection, pregnancy or lactation. The sample was peripheral blood or thyroid tissue (not recorded which). V usage is TRBV5-1 and J usage is TRBJ2-7; D remains ambiguous. The sequence was obtained from an adult man with Graves' hyperthyroidism. CDR3 region: CASSEGSGSSYEQYF. In DNA, the CDR3 is TGCGCCAGCAGCGAAGGTTCCGGCAGTTCCTACGAGCAGTACTTC.